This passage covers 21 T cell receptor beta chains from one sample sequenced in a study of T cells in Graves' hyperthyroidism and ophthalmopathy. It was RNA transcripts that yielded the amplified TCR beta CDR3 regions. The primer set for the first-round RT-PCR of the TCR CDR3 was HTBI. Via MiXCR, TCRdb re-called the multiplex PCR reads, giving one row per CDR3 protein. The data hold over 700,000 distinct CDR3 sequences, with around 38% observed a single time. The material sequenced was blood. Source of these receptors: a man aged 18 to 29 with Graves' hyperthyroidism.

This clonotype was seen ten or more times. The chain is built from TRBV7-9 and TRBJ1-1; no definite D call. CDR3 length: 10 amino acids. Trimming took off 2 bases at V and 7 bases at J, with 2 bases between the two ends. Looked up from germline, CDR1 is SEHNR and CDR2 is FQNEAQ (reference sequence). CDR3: CASSLSEAFF. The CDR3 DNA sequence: TGTGCCAGCAGCTTAAGTGAAGCTTTCTTT.

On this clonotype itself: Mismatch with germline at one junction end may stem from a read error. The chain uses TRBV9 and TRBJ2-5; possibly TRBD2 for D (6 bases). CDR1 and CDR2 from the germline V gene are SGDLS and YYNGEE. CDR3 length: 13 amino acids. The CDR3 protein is CASSPDAGETQYF. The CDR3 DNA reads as TGCGCCAGCAGCCCGGATGCGGGGGAGACCCAGTACTTC.

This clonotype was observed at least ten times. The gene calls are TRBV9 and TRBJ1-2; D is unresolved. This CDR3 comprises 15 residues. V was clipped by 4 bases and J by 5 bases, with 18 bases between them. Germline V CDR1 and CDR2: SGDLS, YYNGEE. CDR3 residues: CASSLKGSPSYGYTF. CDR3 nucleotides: TGTGCCAGCAGCCTCAAAGGATCACCTTCGTATGGCTACACCTTC.

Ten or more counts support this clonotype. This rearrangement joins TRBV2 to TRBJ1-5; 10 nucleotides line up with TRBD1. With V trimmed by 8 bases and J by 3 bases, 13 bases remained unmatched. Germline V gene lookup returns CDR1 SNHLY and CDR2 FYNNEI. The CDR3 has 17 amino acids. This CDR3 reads CASGKTGGAGFNQPQHF. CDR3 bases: TGTGCCAGCGGTAAGACAGGGGGCGCGGGGTTCAATCAGCCCCAGCATTTT.

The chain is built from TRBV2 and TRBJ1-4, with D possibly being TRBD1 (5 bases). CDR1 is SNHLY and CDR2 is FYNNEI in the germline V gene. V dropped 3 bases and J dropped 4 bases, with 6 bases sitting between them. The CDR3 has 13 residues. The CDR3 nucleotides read TGTGCCAGCAGTGACAGGGATAATGAAAAACTGTTTTTT. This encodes CASSDRDNEKLFF.

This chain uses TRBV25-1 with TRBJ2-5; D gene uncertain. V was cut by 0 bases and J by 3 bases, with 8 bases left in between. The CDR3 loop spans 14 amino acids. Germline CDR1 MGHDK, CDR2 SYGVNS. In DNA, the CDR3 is TGTGCCAGCAGTGAATATAGGGCAGAAGAGACCCAGTACTTC. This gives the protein CASSEYRAEETQYF.

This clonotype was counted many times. Here the CDR3 reads CASSRDSFSLRAQYF. DNA of the CDR3: TGTGCCAGCAGTCGGGACTCTTTCTCCCTCCGTGCCCAGTACTTC. The chain has TRBV2 and TRBJ2-5; the D gene is possibly TRBD2 (6 bases). The CDR3 runs to 15 residues. CDR1 and CDR2 (germline): SNHLY, FYNNEI. V was clipped by 5 bases and J by 9 bases, with 22 bases between them.

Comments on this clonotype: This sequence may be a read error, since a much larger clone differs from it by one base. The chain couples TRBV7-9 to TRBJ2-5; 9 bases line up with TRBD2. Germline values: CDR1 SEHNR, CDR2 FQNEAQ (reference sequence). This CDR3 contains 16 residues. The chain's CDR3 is CASSPRLAVAQGTQYF. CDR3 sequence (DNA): TGTGCCAGCAGCCCCCGACTAGCGGTAGCCCAAGGGACCCAGTACTTC.

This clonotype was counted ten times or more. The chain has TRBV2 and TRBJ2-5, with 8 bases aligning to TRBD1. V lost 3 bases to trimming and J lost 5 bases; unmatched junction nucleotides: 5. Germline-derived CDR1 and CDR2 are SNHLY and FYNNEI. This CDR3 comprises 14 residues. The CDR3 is CASSDGQGAETQYF. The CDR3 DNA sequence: TGTGCCAGCAGTGATGGGCAGGGGGCTGAGACCCAGTACTTC.

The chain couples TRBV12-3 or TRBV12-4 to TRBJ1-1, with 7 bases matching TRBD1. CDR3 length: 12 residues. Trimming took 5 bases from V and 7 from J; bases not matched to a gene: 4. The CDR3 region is CASSGDRLEAFF. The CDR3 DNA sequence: TGTGCCAGCAGTGGGGACAGACTTGAAGCTTTCTTT.

The CDR3 DNA reads as TGTGCCAGCAGCTTCAGGACAGGGCCGGCTTTCTTT. Amino acid sequence: CASSFRTGPAFF. V is TRBV3-1 and J is TRBJ1-1, with TRBD1 identical over 8 bases. The CDR3 runs 12 residues. Germline values: CDR1 LGHDT, CDR2 YNNKEL (reference sequence). V dropped 5 bases and J dropped 11; count of bases not matched to a gene: 7.

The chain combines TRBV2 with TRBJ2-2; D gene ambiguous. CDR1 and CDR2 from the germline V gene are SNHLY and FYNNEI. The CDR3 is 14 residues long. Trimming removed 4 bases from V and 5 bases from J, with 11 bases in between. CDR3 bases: TGTGCCAGCAGTGGAGATAGCAGAACCGGGGAGCTGTTTTTT. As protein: CASSGDSRTGELFF.

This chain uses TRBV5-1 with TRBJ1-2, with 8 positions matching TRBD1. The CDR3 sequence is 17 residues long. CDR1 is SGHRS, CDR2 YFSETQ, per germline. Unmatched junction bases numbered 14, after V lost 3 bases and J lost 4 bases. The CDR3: CASSSYPGQVLPYGYTF. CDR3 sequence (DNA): TGCGCCAGCAGCTCATACCCGGGACAGGTTCTCCCCTATGGCTACACCTTC.

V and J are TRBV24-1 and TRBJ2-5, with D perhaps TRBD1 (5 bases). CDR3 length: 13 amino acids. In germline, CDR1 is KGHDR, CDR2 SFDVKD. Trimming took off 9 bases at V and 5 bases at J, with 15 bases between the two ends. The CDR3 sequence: CATSAPGKETQYF. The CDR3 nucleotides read TGTGCCACCTCAGCCCCAGGGAAGGAGACCCAGTACTTC.

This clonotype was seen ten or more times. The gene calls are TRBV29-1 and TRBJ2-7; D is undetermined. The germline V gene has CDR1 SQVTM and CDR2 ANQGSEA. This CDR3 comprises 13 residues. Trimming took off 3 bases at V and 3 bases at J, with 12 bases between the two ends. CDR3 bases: TGCAGCGTTGAGGGGTCGACCAACTACGAGCAGTACTTC. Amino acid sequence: CSVEGSTNYEQYF.

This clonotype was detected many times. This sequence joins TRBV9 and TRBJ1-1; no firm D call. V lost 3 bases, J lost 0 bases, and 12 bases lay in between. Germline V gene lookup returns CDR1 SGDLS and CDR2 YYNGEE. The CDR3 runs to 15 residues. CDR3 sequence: CASSAPLDLNTEAFF. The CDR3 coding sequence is TGTGCCAGCAGCGCCCCTCTCGACTTGAACACTGAAGCTTTCTTT.

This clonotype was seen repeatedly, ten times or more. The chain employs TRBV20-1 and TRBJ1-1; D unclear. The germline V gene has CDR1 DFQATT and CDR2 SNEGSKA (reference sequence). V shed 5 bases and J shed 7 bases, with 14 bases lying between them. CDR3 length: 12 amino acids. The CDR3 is CSAQEKTYEAFF. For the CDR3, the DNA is TGCAGTGCTCAAGAGAAGACCTATGAAGCTTTCTTT.

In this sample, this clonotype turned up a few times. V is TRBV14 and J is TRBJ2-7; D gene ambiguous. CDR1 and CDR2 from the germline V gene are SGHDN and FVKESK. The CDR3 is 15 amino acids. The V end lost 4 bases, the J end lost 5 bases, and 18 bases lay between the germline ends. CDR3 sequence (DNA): TGTGCCAGCAGCCGCCGTGGACCGCTATTGGACGAGCAGTACTTC. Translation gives CASSRRGPLLDEQYF.

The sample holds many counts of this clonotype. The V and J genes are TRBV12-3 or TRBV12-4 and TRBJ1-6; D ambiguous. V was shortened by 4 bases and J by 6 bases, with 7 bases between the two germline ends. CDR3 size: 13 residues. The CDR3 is CASSWTVNSPLHF. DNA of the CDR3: TGTGCCAGCAGTTGGACGGTTAATTCACCCCTCCACTTT.

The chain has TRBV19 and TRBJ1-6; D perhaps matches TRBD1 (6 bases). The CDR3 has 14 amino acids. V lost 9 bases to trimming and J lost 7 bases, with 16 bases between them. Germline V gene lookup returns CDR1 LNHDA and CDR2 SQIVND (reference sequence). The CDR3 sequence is CASTRGGTNSPLHF. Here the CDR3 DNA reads TGTGCCAGCACCCGGGGGGGGACAAATTCACCCCTCCACTTT.

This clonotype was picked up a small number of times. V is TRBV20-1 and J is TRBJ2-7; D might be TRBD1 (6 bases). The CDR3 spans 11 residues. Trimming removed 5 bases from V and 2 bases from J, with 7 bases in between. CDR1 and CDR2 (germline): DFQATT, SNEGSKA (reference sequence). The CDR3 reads CSAGQTYEQYF. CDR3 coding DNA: TGCAGTGCTGGACAGACCTACGAGCAGTACTTC.